One T cell receptor (beta chain) is described in this entry. Treatment here: over 15 received Ad26.COV2.S at low or high dose, single or two shots; roughly five received placebo; per-sample allocation not given. Specimens were obtained on day 63 following the first vaccine or placebo injection. The data are from a study of Ad26.COV2.S vaccination and SARS-CoV-2 variants. Across the whole study: The authors gave Ad26.COV2.S intramuscularly, either once or twice 56 days apart.

Produced via immunoSEQ multiplex PCR; TCRdb's table is partial and in-frame only. Found here are some 480,000 clones, around 88% of them singletons; the top ten hold roughly 13%. The CDR3 totals 16 residues. V was clipped by 4 bases and J by 1 base, with 17 bases between them. The germline V gene encodes CDR1 SGDLS and CDR2 YYNGEE. This receptor was obtained from a person aged 18 to 65 who received the Ad26.COV2.S COVID-19 vaccine or a placebo. This sequence joins TRBV9 and TRBJ2-5, with D possibly being TRBD2 (5 bases). The sample here was peripheral blood, taken in a trial of Ad26.COV2.S vaccine versus placebo. In nucleotides, the CDR3 is TGTGCCAGCAGCCGCACCGGAGGTGGAATCCAAGAGACCCAGTACTTC. The encoded protein is CASSRTGGGIQETQYF.